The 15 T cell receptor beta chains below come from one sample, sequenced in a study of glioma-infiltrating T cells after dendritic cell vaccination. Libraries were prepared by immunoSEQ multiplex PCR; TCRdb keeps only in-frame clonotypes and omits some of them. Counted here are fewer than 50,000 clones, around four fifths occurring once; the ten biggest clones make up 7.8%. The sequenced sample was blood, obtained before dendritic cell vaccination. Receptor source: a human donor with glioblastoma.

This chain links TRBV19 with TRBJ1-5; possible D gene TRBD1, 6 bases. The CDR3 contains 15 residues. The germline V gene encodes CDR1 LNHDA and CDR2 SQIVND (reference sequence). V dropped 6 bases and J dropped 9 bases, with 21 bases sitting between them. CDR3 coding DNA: TGTGCCAGTAGGACCGGGGACAACATGGGACGGCCCCAGCATTTT. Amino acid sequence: CASRTGDNMGRPQHF.

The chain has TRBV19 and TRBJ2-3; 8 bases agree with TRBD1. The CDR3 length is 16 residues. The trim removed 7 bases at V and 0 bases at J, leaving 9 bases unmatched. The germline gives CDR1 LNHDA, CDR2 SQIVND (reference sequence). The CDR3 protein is CASNQGAGASTDTQYF. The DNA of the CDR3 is TGTGCCAGTAACCAGGGGGCAGGGGCTAGCACAGATACGCAGTATTTT.

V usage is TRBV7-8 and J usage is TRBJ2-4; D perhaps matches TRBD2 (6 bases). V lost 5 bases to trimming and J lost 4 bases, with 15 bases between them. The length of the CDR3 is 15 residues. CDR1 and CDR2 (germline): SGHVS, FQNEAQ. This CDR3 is CASSPERGGKNIQYF. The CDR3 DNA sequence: TGTGCCAGCAGCCCGGAAAGAGGAGGGAAAAACATTCAGTACTTC.

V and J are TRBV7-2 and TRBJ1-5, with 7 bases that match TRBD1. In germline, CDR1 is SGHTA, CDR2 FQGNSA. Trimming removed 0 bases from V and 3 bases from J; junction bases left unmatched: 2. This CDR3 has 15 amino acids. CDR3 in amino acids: CASSLAGQSNQPQHF. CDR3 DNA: TGTGCCAGCAGCTTAGCGGGACAGTCCAATCAGCCCCAGCATTTT.

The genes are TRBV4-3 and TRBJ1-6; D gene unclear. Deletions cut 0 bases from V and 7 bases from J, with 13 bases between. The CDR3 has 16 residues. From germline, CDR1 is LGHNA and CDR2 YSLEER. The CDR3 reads CASSQDFVQSNSPLHF. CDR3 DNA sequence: TGCGCCAGCAGCCAAGATTTTGTACAGTCCAATTCACCCCTCCACTTT.

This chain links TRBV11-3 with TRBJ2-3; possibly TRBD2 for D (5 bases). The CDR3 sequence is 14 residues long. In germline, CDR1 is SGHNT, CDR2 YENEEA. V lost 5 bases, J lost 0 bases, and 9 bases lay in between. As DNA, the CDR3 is TGTGCCAGCAGCCCCTCGGGGAGCACAGATACGCAGTATTTT. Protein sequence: CASSPSGSTDTQYF.

CDR3 sequence (DNA): TGCGCCAGCAGCCAAGATCCCCCTGGGCGATGGAGCAATCAGCCCCAGCATTTT. It yields the protein CASSQDPPGRWSNQPQHF. The V call is TRBV4-3, the J call TRBJ1-5; unclear D gene. This CDR3 region has 18 residues. V lost 0 bases and J 1 base, leaving 16 bases between the germline ends. The germline V gene has CDR1 LGHNA and CDR2 YSLEER.

The CDR3 DNA is TGCGCCAGCAGTCAGGGGAGCGAGCAGTACTTC. Its protein product is CASSQGSEQYF. J is TRBJ2-7 and V is TRBV10-2; possible D gene TRBD1, 6 bases. Per germline, CDR1 WSHSY and CDR2 SAAADI. With 5 bases removed from V and 6 bases from J, the gap between germline ends came to 8 bases. This CDR3 spans 11 amino acids.

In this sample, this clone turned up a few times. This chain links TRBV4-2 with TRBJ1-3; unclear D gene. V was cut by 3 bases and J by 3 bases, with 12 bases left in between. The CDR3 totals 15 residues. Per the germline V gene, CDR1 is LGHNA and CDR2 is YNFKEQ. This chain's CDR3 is CASSQDWEVGNTIYF. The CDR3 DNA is TGTGCCAGCAGCCAGGACTGGGAAGTTGGAAACACCATATATTTT.

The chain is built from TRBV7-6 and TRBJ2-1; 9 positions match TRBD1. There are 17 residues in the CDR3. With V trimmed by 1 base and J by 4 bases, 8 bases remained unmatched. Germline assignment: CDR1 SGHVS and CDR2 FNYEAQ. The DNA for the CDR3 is TGTGCCAGCAGCTTAGAATTGGGACAGGGATTATACAATGAGCAGTTCTTC. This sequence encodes CASSLELGQGLYNEQFF.

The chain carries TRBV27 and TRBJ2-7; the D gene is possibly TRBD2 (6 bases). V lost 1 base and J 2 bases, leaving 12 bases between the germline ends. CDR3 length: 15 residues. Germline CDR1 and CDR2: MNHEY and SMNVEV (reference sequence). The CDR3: CASSLLGTATYEQYF. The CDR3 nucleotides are TGTGCCAGCAGTTTATTAGGGACTGCAACCTACGAGCAGTACTTC.

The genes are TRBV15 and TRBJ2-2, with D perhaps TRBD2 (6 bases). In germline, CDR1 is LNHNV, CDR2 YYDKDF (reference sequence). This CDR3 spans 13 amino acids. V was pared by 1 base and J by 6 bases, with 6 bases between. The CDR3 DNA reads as TGTGCCACCAGCAGAGGGGGGGCCGGGGAGCTGTTTTTT. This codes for CATSRGGAGELFF.

The CDR3 spells CAWTTGVTEAFF. The CDR3 nucleotides are TGTGCCTGGACAACGGGGGTTACTGAAGCTTTCTTT. The chain is built from TRBV30 and TRBJ1-1, with a tentative D call TRBD1 (5 bases). CDR1 and CDR2 from the germline V gene are GTSNPN and SVGIG (reference sequence). V was shortened by 4 bases and J by 5 bases, with 11 bases between the two germline ends. This CDR3 comprises 12 residues.

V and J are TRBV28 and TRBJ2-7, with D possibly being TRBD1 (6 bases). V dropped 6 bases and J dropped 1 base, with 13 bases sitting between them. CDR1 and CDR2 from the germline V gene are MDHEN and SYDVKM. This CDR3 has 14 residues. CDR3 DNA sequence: TGTGCCAGCAGGTTCCTTACAGGGTCCTACGAGCAGTACTTC. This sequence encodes CASRFLTGSYEQYF.

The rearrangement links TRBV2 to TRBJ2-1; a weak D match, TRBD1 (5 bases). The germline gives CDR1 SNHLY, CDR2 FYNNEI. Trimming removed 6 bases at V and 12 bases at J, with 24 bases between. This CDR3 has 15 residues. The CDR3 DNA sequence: TGTGCCAGCAGGACCAGGGTTTCCCCCTGGGGTGCGCAGTTCTTC. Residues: CASRTRVSPWGAQFF.